A single sample is the source of the 7 T cell receptor beta chains below, sequenced in a study of T cells expressing NK-cell markers. From its re-call of the 5' RACE reads, TCRdb lists each CDR3 protein once, without DNA. In total, the table holds 500,000 or so distinct CDR3 sequences. Specimen: blood T cells: a sorted CD56 or NKG2C T cell subset, CD4+ or CD8+ T cells, or bulk PBMC T cells (not recorded which). The source of these receptors is a man aged 18 to 29 in good health.

V gene TRBV7-9 combines with J gene TRBJ2-7; TCRdb returns TRBD2, unconfirmable since there is no DNA. This CDR3 is 13 amino acids long. In germline, CDR1 is SEHNR, CDR2 FQNEAQ (reference sequence). CDR3: CASSLDSGAEQYF.

The chain carries TRBV27 and TRBJ2-1; TCRdb indicates TRBD2, and absent DNA this call remains unverified. This CDR3 has 16 amino acids. CDR1 is MNHEY, CDR2 SMNVEV, per germline (reference sequence). This chain's CDR3 is CASSQGTSGRVNEQFF.

The chain joins TRBV29-1 to TRBJ2-5; TCRdb's D gene call, TRBD1, goes unchecked for lack of DNA. Germline values: CDR1 SQVTM, CDR2 ANQGSEA. The CDR3 runs 13 residues. CDR3 sequence reads: CSAETLTGETQYF.

The chain joins TRBV15 to TRBJ1-2; no DNA is available, so the TRBD1 call from TCRdb remains unchecked. CDR1 LNHNV and CDR2 YYDKDF come from the germline V gene (reference sequence). CDR3 length equals 14 residues. This CDR3 is CATSRDRTGSGYTF.

This chain connects TRBV5-1 to TRBJ2-1; lacking DNA, the TRBD1 call made by TCRdb goes unchecked. This CDR3 comprises 16 residues. Germline CDR1 SGHRS, CDR2 YFSETQ. CDR3 residues: CASSLTGYGSYNEQFF.

This sequence joins TRBV30 and TRBJ1-2; TCRdb picks TRBD1, but there is no DNA to check that call. The CDR3 covers 14 residues. Germline CDR1 and CDR2: GTSNPN and SVGIG (reference sequence). CDR3 region: CAWSGGQGDYGYTF.

This chain links TRBV7-3 with TRBJ2-2; the D gene TCRdb calls, TRBD2, cannot be checked with no DNA. CDR1 and CDR2 from the germline V gene are SGHTA and FQGTGA. The CDR3 sequence is 17 residues long. CDR3 sequence: CASSLSTSGANTGELFF.